This TCR beta chain stems from a study of blood T cell repertoires in COVID-19. About the study: The United States, Italy and Spain provided the acute and convalescent COVID-19 samples. T cells, B-cell-depleted T cells, or PBMCs provided the cDNA or gDNA that served as material.

Original analysis: The assay estimated nucleated cells by amplifying reference gene primers. Sequencing used immunoSEQ multiplex PCR; TCRdb keeps in-frame clones, though not all of them. The V and J calls and the clone size are those of that table, but D and trimming were determined from the DNA. The sample carries roughly 250,000 clones, roughly four fifths recorded once. This CDR3 spans 17 amino acids. V dropped 4 bases and J dropped 10; count of bases not matched to a gene: 16. Germline assignment: CDR1 SGDLS and CDR2 YYNGEE. The source material was peripheral blood. This receptor was obtained from a woman over 75 with acute or convalescent COVID-19. This chain links TRBV9 with TRBJ2-1, with 11 bases lining up with TRBD2. CDR3 bases: TGTGCCAGCAGCCCAACCCCCACTAGCGGGGGCCTTGGGGAGCAGTTCTTC. This codes for CASSPTPTSGGLGEQFF. Drawing the rest from reference TRBV9 and TRBJ2-1, the complete variable domain is DSGVTQTPKHLITATGQRVTLRCSPRSGDLSVYWYQQSLDQGLQFLIQYYNGEERAKGNILERFSAQQFPDLHSELNLSSLELGDSALYFCASSPTPTSGGLGEQFFGPGTRLTVL.